The text below deals with one T cell receptor (beta chain). This clone has only one observation. The target of this receptor is not known. No quality values exist for individual bases; no much larger clone is one base distant. Via the germline V gene (reference sequence), CDR1 is WNHNN and CDR2 SYGVQD. The junction shows trimming of 5 bases on V and 4 bases on J, plus 6 bases between the germline ends. The cysteine opens and the phenylalanine closes a CDR3 of 13 amino acids. The retained sequence is limited to the CDR3, 39 bases, with the frame set at the first base. This record comes from a study of beta chain features in type 1 diabetes (dated by TCRdb to 2016 to 2019). Notes on the research overall: Mean age, gender distribution, total cell number and subset yield did not differ between patients and healthy donors. The study compared the TCRB repertoires of sorted circulating CD4+ T cell subsets in recently diagnosed type 1 diabetes patients with those in matched healthy donors. Across all samples, about 110 million sorted cells were examined, and cell number per subset correlated strongly with RNA yield. Regulatory and stem cell-like memory subsets were obtained from only 8 patients and roughly 8 healthy donors, while naive and central memory subsets were obtained from all 30 or so donors.

The entire amount of isolated RNA was reverse transcribed using the High Capacity cDNA Reverse Transcription Kit, so the sequenced TCRB transcripts were expressed ones. Deep immunoSEQ sequencing was applied to naive, central memory and regulatory T cell samples, giving an average of roughly 3.5 million total reads per sample. Sorted cells were lysed in RLT buffer and RNA was extracted with DNase-treated RNeasy Micro or Mini kits, depending on cell number. To prevent cross-contamination, each cell subset was processed individually, whereas patient and healthy donor samples were processed jointly. The immunoSEQ multiplex PCR was used to amplify TCRB sequences from cDNA, yielding 87-bp fragments that span the CDR3 region. Amplicons were sequenced on the Illumina HiSeq platform. Regarding the original processing steps: Synthetic template baselines were used to correct PCR bias computationally, reads within Hamming distance 2 were collapsed, and singletons that could not be merged were discarded. By aligning reads against IMGT, V, D and J genes, CDR3 length, and insertions or deletions at six rearrangement sites were assigned. Within each subset, clonotype counts were normalized to sorted cell number, after which true diversity and Gini coefficients were computed with the tcR R package. Repertoire sharing was quantified using the overlap coefficient calculated on TCRB nucleotide sequences. TCRdb provides this immuneACCESS table in a form limited to in-frame rearrangements. Some clones are lacking; in checked studies, under half of them reflect an unresolved V gene, and why the rest are absent is not known. V and J calls and clone size are given by that table; D and trimming were obtained from the DNA. Within this sample are some 150,000 clones, with around a tenth of them counted one time only. The ten largest account for 0.65% of the sample.

A single peripheral blood draw of around 100 mL on average was collected from each donor into heparinised tubes. A BD FACSAria II and a panel including CD45RO, CCR7, CD25, CD127, CD95 and CD27 were used to sort naive, central memory, regulatory and stem cell-like memory CD4+ T cells. All sorted populations exceeded 98% purity. PBMCs were separated immediately by Lymphoprep density gradient centrifugation and were stained directly, without being cultured. So that batch effects would be minimized, each experiment stained and sorted samples in pairs, pairing one healthy donor with one patient. Overall study results and their limits: Only small numbers of individuals were included in the HLA sub-analyses, which left unresolved whether HLA type had any influence on TCRB rearrangement. Naive, central memory and regulatory TCRB repertoires appeared more similar among patients than among healthy donors. Shorter templates might be favored by PCR, yet because patient and control samples were amplified and corrected together, any such skew would affect both groups equally. Type 1 diabetes patients showed a moderate but significant shortening of TCRB CDR3 length in all four CD4+ subsets. At VDJ recombination sites, type 1 diabetes patients had fewer insertions and more deleted nucleotides, which implies abnormalities in thymic rearrangement. Because cDNA was sequenced instead of genomic DNA, highly expressing activated cells could be over-represented, though the groups showed no difference in activation or CD3 levels.

The chain was built from TRBV10-1 and TRBJ2-6, with an unclear D gene assignment. The receptor was derived from a woman between 40 and 50 years old in good health. The specimen sequenced was central memory CD4+ T cells from blood. The CDR3 sequence is CASSLAGANVLTF. The nucleotide sequence is given as TGCGCCAGCAGTTTAGCCGGGGCCAACGTCCTGACTTTC.